This T cell receptor (beta chain) is from a study of blood T cell repertoires in COVID-19. About the study: Researchers got acute and convalescent COVID-19 samples from the United States, Italy and Spain. Sources were T cells, B-cell-depleted T cells, or PBMCs; the material itself was cDNA or gDNA.

Germline loops: CDR1 MDHEN, CDR2 SYDVKM. The CDR3 consists of 13 residues. The V end was cut by 5 bases, the J end by 4 bases, with 9 bases between. Original processing methods: Counts of nucleated cells, estimated from reference gene primer amplification, were obtained. The protocol was immunoSEQ multiplex PCR, while the TCRdb copy is restricted to in-frame clones and leaves out a portion. That table is the source of V, J and clone size, and D and trimming were worked out from the DNA. The table records 65,000 to 90,000 clones, about 83% of them present only once. This sequence originates from a man aged 50 to 59 with active COVID-19. The sequencing sample was made of peripheral blood. The chain recombines TRBV28 with TRBJ1-5; no definite D call. The CDR3 spells CASSQTRNQPQHF. The CDR3 bases are TGTGCCAGCAGTCAGACTAGGAATCAGCCCCAGCATTTT.